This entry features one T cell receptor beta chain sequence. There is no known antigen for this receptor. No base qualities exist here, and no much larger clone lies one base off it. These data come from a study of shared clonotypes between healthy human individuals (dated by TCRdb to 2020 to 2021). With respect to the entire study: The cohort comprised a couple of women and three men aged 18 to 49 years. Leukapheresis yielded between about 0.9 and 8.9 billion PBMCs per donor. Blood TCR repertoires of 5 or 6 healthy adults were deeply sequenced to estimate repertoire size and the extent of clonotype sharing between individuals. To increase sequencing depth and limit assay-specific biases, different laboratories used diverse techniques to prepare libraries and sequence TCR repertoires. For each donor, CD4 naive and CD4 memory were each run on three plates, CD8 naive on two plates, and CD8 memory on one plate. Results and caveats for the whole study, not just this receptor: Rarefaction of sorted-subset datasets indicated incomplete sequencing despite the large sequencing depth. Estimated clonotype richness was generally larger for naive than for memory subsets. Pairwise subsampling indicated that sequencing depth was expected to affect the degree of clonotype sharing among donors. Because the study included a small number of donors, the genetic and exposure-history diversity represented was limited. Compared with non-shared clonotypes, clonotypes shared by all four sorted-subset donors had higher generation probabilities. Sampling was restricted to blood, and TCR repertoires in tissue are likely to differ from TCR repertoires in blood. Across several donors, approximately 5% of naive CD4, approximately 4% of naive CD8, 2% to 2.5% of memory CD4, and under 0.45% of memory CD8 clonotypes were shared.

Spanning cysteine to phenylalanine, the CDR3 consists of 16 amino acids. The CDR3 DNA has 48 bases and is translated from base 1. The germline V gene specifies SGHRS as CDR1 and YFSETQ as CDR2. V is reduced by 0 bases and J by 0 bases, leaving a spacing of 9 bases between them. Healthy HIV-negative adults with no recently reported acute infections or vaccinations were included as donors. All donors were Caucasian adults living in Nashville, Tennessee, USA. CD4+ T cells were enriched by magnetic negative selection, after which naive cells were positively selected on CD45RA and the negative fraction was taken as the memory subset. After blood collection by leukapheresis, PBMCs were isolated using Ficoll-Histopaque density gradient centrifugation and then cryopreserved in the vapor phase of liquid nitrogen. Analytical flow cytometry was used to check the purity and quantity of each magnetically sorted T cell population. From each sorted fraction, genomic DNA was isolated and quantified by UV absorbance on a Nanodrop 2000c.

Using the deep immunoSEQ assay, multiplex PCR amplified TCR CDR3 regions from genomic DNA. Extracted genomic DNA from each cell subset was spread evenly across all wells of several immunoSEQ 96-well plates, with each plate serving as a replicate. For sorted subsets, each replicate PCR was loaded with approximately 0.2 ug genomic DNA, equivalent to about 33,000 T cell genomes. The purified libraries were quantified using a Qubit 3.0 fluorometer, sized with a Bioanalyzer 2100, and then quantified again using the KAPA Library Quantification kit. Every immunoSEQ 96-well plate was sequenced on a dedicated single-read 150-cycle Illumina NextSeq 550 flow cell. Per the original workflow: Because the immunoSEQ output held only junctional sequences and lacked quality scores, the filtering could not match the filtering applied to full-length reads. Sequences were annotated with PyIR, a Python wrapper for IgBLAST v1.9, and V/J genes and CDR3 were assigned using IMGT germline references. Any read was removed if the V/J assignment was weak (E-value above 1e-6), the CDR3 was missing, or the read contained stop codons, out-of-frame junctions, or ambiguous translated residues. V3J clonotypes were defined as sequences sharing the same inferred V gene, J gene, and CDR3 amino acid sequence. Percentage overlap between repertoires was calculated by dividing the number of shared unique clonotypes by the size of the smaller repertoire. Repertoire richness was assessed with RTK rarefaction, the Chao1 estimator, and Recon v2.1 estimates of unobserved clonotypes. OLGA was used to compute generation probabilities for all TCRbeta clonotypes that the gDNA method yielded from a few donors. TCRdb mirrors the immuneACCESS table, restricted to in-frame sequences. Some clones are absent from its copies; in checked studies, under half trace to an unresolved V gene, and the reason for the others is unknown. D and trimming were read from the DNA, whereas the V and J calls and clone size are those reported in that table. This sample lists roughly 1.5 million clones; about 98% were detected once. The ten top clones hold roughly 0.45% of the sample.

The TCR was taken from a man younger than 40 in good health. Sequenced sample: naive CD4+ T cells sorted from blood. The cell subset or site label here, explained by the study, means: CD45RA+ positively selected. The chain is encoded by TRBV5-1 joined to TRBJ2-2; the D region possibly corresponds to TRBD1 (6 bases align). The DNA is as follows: TGCGCCAGCAGCTTGGGGCAGGGGACGAACACCGGGGAGCTGTTTTTT. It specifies CASSLGQGTNTGELFF.